This T cell receptor (beta chain) stems from a study of blood T cells in healthy people across ages. Germline CDR1 and CDR2: ENHRY and SYGVKD. The CDR3 sequence is 16 residues long. Using a J-beta primer mix together with a sample-barcoded 5' primer, a second PCR was run for roughly 6 to 12 cycles. A template-switch adaptor that had 12 random nucleotides put a tag on each cDNA molecule. TCRdb processed the 5' RACE reads anew with MiXCR; each CDR3 protein has one entry. This table holds some 1.1 million distinct CDR3 sequences, around two fifths found once. Regarding this clonotype: Its target is unknown. One base away lies a much larger clone, so this may be a sequencing read error.

Researchers collected approximately 9.9 milliliters of peripheral blood from every single donor. Total RNA, at least 5 micrograms per sample, was extracted from PBMCs. Points from the study as a whole: Strong correlation existed between TCR beta diversity and naive T cell percentage.

The TCR sequence derives from a man younger than 35 in good health. The rearrangement joins TRBV10-3 to TRBJ1-1; no clear D. The specimen sequenced was blood. The CDR3 loop is CAISALLLGMNAEAFF. CDR3 coding DNA: TGTGCCATCAGTGCCCTCTTGTTGGGGATGAACGCTGAAGCTTTCTTT.